This record concerns one T cell receptor beta chain sequence. The data stem from a study of blood T cell repertoires in COVID-19. Study information: Specimens from acute and convalescent COVID-19 originated in the United States, Italy and Spain.

The method was immunoSEQ multiplex PCR; TCRdb's version includes in-frame clones alone and lacks a portion of them. The sample has some 380,000 clones; over 75% are singletons. The age range of participants was roughly 18 to 90 years, with residence in roughly 25 US areas. Allocation to cohorts depended on clinical history reported by the participants. There are 17 residues in the CDR3. Sequences were obtained from PBMCs or T cells enriched from blood (not recorded which). The gene calls are TRBV21-1 and TRBJ1-5; the table assigns TRBD1, which was not confirmed against the DNA. TRBV21-1 is a pseudogene. The TCR originated in a middle-aged woman with acute COVID-19. The CDR3 region has the DNA TGTGCCAGCAGCAATCCTGGACAGGGGGTCGGCAATCAGCCCCAGCATTTT. It encodes CASSNPGQGVGNQPQHF.